The next 14 T cell receptor beta chains were all read from a single sample in a study of blood T cells in healthy people across ages. It was with a sample-barcoded 5' primer and a J-beta primer mix that a second PCR of roughly 7 to 12 cycles was run. TCRdb used MiXCR to reprocess the 5' RACE reads, holding one entry per CDR3 protein. Of over 1,500,000 distinct CDR3 sequences listed, around half are singletons. The sequencing sample was made of blood. All receptors come from a woman aged 40-49 years in good health.

The gene calls are TRBV20-1 and TRBJ1-6; 8 bases are shared with TRBD1. Losses at the gene ends were 1 base for V and 8 bases for J; bases not matched to a gene: 7. Germline CDR1 is DFQATT and CDR2 is SNEGSKA (reference sequence). This CDR3 has 15 amino acids. DNA of the CDR3: TGCAGTGCTAGAGCCGGACAGGGAGTATATTCACCCCTCCACTTT. It codes for CSARAGQGVYSPLHF.

This clonotype was recorded once. J is TRBJ1-5 and V is TRBV20-1; 8 bases are shared with TRBD1. This CDR3 has 14 amino acids. The germline CDR1 and CDR2 sequences are DFQATT and SNEGSKA (reference sequence). Unmatched junction bases numbered 6, after V lost 6 bases and J lost 2 bases. The CDR3 region is CSAQTGDGNQPQHF. DNA for the CDR3: TGCAGTGCCCAGACAGGGGATGGCAATCAGCCCCAGCATTTT.

V is TRBV5-1 and J is TRBJ2-5, with 7 bases aligning to TRBD1. The germline V gene has CDR1 SGHRS and CDR2 YFSETQ. The CDR3 sequence is 16 residues long. Unmatched junction bases numbered 11, after V lost 5 bases and J lost 1 base. The CDR3 loop reads CASSLPSGTVQETQYF. The CDR3 DNA sequence: TGCGCCAGCAGTTTACCTTCCGGGACAGTCCAAGAGACCCAGTACTTC.

This clonotype was seen only a few times. The V call is TRBV20-1, the J call TRBJ2-5; D unresolved. Per the germline V gene, CDR1 is DFQATT and CDR2 is SNEGSKA (reference sequence). This CDR3 has 16 amino acids. The germline V and J ends were trimmed by 6 bases and 6 bases, with 26 bases remaining between them. CDR3 in amino acids: CSAPGGLTPMRKTQYF. CDR3 coding DNA: TGCAGTGCCCCAGGCGGCTTAACCCCGATGAGAAAGACCCAGTACTTC.

Here the CDR3 DNA reads TGTGCCACCTTTCCCCCTCGGGGGACCGAGCAGTTCTTC. This sequence encodes CATFPPRGTEQFF. V and J are TRBV7-3 and TRBJ2-1; D possibly corresponds to TRBD2 (6 bases). The CDR3 totals 13 residues. The germline V gene encodes CDR1 SGHTA and CDR2 FQGTGA. Between the trimmed V and J ends, which lost 10 bases and 10 bases, there was a span of 20 bases.

This clonotype was found a few times. V is TRBV5-1 and J is TRBJ2-5, with D possibly being TRBD1 (5 bases). The CDR3 length is 13 residues. In germline, CDR1 is SGHRS, CDR2 YFSETQ. V lost 0 bases to trimming and J lost 8 bases, with 11 bases between them. The CDR3 coding sequence is TGCGCCAGCAGCTTGGGAGATGGGGCAACCCAGTACTTC. It codes for CASSLGDGATQYF.

The chain uses TRBV5-1 and TRBJ2-1; D remains ambiguous. The CDR3 extends over 16 amino acids. The ends were cut back, 7 bases at V and 1 base at J, with 18 bases in the middle. The germline V gene has CDR1 SGHRS and CDR2 YFSETQ. As DNA, the CDR3 is TGCGCCAGCGGCACCATGGATTTTAGGTCCTACAATGAGCAGTTCTTC. Translating gives CASGTMDFRSYNEQFF.

This clonotype was counted only a few times. CDR3 nucleotides: TGCAGTGCTAGACGGGAGGGGGAGCAGTTCTTC. The encoded protein is CSARREGEQFF. V and J are TRBV20-1 and TRBJ2-1, with 8 bases fitting TRBD2. Germline trimming cut 2 bases from V and 10 bases from J; bases unmatched to any gene: 1. Per the germline V gene, CDR1 is DFQATT and CDR2 is SNEGSKA (reference sequence). The CDR3 runs to 11 residues.

The chain recombines TRBV20-1 with TRBJ1-1; 7 bases are shared with TRBD1. Germline lookup yields CDR1 DFQATT and CDR2 SNEGSKA (reference sequence). V was pared by 6 bases and J by 4 bases, with 5 bases of the junction left unmatched. The CDR3 is made up of 12 amino acids. The CDR3, as DNA: TGCAGTGCCAACCCAGGGGGCACTGAAGCTTTCTTT. Protein sequence: CSANPGGTEAFF.

In its sample, this clonotype was seen a few times. The chain carries TRBV29-1 and TRBJ2-1; TRBD1 agrees at 7 bases. Germline CDR1 SQVTM, CDR2 ANQGSEA. CDR3 length: 14 amino acids. The junction had 4 bases not matched to a gene; V was cut back by 5 bases and J by 0 bases. The CDR3 DNA is TGCAGCGTTACGGGACAGAGCTCCTACAATGAGCAGTTCTTC. Its translation: CSVTGQSSYNEQFF.

The V and J genes are TRBV3-1 and TRBJ2-1; 13 bases fit TRBD2. CDR3 length: 20 amino acids. Germline V gene data show CDR1 as LGHDT and CDR2 as YNNKEL (reference sequence). V trimming: 1 base; J trimming: 0 bases; junction bases outside the gene matches: 9. The chain's CDR3 is CASSQAGTSGAASSYNEQFF. Here the CDR3 DNA reads TGTGCCAGCAGCCAAGCCGGGACTAGCGGGGCGGCGAGCTCCTACAATGAGCAGTTCTTC.

The gene calls are TRBV6-5 and TRBJ1-6, with 8 bases fitting TRBD1. V trimming: 0 bases; J trimming: 7 bases; junction bases outside the gene matches: 5. CDR1 and CDR2 (germline): MNHEY, SVGAGI. The CDR3 loop spans 16 amino acids. This CDR3 is CASSYSSNRGNSPLHF. CDR3 coding DNA: TGTGCCAGCAGTTACTCAAGCAACAGGGGGAATTCACCCCTCCACTTT.

The V gene is TRBV28, the J gene TRBJ2-7; no definite D call. Germline CDR1 is MDHEN and CDR2 is SYDVKM. The CDR3 has 14 residues. V lost 2 bases, J lost 9 bases, and 17 bases lay in between. The CDR3 DNA follows: TGTGCCAGCAGTTTAATAACCCAATCCCTAGGGCAGTACTTC. Translation: CASSLITQSLGQYF.

This chain connects TRBV12-3 or TRBV12-4 to TRBJ2-1; 8 bases align to TRBD1. V shed 7 bases, J shed 5 bases, and the junction held 4 bases outside the gene matches. The CDR3 consists of 13 residues. The CDR3 bases are TGTGCCAGCACCCAGGACAGGGACAATGAGCAGTTCTTC. Encoded protein: CASTQDRDNEQFF.